The 5 T cell receptor beta chains listed next were all sequenced from one sample in a study of cytomegalovirus exposure and HLA in healthy donors. PCR primers comprised 60 Vbeta and 13 Jbeta primers. The repertoire was sequenced with immunoSEQ multiplex PCR; TCRdb's copy has only in-frame clones and lacks some. Among approximately 150,000 clones listed, around 83% were seen once. Sequenced sample: PBMCs. The receptor set was obtained from a man aged 25 to 40 in good health and CMV-seropositive.

The chain uses TRBV18 and TRBJ2-1, with 10 nucleotides matching TRBD2. Germline CDR1 and CDR2: KGHSH and LQKENI. The J segment lost 4 bases and the V segment lost 3 bases, leaving 6 bases of the junction unmatched. This CDR3 region has 16 residues. The CDR3 coding sequence is TGTGCCAGCTCACCCGAGCTAGCGGGAGTGTACAATGAGCAGTTCTTC. This sequence encodes CASSPELAGVYNEQFF.

The chain employs TRBV15 and TRBJ1-6; D not resolved. Germline values: CDR1 LNHNV, CDR2 YYDKDF (reference sequence). Trimming took 4 bases from V and 10 from J, leaving 8 bases between them. The CDR3 runs to 12 residues. CDR3 sequence: CATSTPPSPLHF. The CDR3 DNA sequence: TGTGCCACCAGCACCCCCCCATCACCCCTCCACTTT.

By sample share, this clone is medium-sized. The chain carries TRBV28 and TRBJ2-7; weak D call: TRBD2 (6 bases). The CDR3 is made up of 17 amino acids. Germline V lookup: CDR1 MDHEN, CDR2 SYDVKM. Trimming stripped 4 bases from V and 1 base from J, with 20 bases between. CDR3 sequence: CASSSLSRRADSYEQYV. CDR3 DNA: TGTGCCAGCAGTTCTCTCAGCCGGAGGGCCGATTCCTACGAGCAGTACGTC.

This chain uses TRBV11-2 with TRBJ2-7; TRBD2 agrees at 7 bases. Germline assignment: CDR1 SGHAT and CDR2 FQNNGV. Trimming at V came to 2 bases and at J to 5 bases, leaving 3 bases not matched to a gene. The CDR3 covers 13 residues. Here the CDR3 DNA reads TGTGCCAGCAGCTTACCGGGGGGAAACGAGCAGTACTTC. Protein product: CASSLPGGNEQYF. The whole variable domain, filled in from reference TRBV11-2 and TRBJ2-7, reads EAGVAQSPRYKIIEKRQSVAFWCNPISGHATLYWYQQILGQGPKLLIQFQNNGVVDDSQLPKDRFSAERLKGVDSTLKIQPAKLEDSAVYLCASSLPGGNEQYFGPGTRLTVT.

The chain employs TRBV11-2 and TRBJ2-5, with 9 bases identical to TRBD2. Germline loops: CDR1 SGHAT, CDR2 FQNNGV. The CDR3 sequence is 15 residues long. Germline trimming cut 5 bases from V and 1 base from J; bases unmatched to any gene: 5. The CDR3, as DNA: TGTGCCAGCAGCCCCCAGACTAGCGGCCAAGAGACCCAGTACTTC. This codes for CASSPQTSGQETQYF.